This TCR beta chain was obtained from a study of T cell responses to AZD1222 COVID-19 vaccine. The CDR3 runs 15 residues. The germline V and J ends were trimmed by 5 bases and 2 bases, with 15 bases remaining between them. CDR1 is SGHTA and CDR2 is FQGTGA in the germline V gene. Produced via immunoSEQ multiplex PCR; TCRdb's table is partial and in-frame only. The top ten hold 4.5% to 6.5% of the sample, which has roughly 120,000 clones, about 90% seen once. Comments on this clone: Its antigen remains unidentified.

Points from the study as a whole: Spike-specific TCR breadth and depth went up after people got two AZD1222 doses.

Sequences were derived from peripheral blood, sampled on day 0 of AZD1222 vaccination. The V gene is TRBV7-3, the J gene TRBJ2-5; D may match TRBD1 or TRBD2 (5 bases each). This clonotype was sampled from an adult in good health. CDR3 nucleotide sequence: TGTGCCAGCAGCCCGGAACCGGGGCCTCAAGAGACCCAGTACTTC. Its translation is CASSPEPGPQETQYF.